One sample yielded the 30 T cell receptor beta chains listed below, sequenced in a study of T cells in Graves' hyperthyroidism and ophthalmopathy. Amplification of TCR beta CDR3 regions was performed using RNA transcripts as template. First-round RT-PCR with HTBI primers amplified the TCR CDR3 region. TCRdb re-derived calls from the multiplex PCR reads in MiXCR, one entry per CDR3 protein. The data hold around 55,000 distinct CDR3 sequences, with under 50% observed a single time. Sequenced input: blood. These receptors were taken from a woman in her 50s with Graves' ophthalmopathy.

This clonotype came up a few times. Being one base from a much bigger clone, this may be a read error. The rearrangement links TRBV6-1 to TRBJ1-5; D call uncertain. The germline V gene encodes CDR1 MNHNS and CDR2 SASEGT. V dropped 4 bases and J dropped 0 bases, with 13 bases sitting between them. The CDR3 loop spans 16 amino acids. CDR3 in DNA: TGTGCCAGCAGTGTAATTTACAGCCATAGCAATCAGCCCCAGCATTTT. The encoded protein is CASSVIYSHSNQPQHF.

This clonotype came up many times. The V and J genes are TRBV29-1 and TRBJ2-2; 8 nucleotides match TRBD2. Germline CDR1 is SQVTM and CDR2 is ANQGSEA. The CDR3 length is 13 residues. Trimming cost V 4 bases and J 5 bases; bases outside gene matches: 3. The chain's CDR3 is CSVGQRGTGELFF. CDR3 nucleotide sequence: TGCAGCGTTGGCCAGCGGGGGACCGGGGAGCTGTTTTTT.

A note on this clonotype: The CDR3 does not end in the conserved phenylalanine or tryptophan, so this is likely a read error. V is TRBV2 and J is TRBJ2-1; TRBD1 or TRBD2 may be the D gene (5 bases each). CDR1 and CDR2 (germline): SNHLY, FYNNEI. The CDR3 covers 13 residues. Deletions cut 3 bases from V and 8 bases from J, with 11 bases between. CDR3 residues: CASSEGVWDEQFL. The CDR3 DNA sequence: TGTGCCAGCAGTGAGGGGGTATGGGATGAGCAGTTCCTT.

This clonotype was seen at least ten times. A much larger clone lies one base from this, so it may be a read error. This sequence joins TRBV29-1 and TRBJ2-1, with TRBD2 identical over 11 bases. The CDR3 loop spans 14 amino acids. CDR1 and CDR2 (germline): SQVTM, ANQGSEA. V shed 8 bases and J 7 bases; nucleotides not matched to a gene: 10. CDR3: CSRLSGRAFNEQFF. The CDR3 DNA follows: TGCAGCAGACTTAGCGGGAGGGCCTTTAATGAGCAGTTCTTC.

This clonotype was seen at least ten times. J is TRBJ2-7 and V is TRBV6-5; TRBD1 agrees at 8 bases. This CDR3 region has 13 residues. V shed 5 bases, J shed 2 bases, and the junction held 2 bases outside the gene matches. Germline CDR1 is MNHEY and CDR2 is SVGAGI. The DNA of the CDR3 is TGTGCCAGCAGTGTGGACAGGGCCTACGAGCAGTACTTC. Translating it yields CASSVDRAYEQYF.

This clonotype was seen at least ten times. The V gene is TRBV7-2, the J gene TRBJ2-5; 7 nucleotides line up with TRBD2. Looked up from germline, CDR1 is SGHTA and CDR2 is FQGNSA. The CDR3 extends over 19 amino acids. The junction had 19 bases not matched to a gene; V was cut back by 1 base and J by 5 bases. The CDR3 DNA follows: TGTGCCAGCAGCTTAGTCAGAGGGGCCGTGGATGTGGGGGGGGAGACCCAGTACTTC. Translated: CASSLVRGAVDVGGETQYF.

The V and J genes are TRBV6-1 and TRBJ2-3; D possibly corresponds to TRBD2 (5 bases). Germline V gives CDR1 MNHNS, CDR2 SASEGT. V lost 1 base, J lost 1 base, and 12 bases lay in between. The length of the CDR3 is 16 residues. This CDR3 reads CASSEGRTDRTDTQYF. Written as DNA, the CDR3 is TGTGCCAGCAGTGAAGGGAGGACGGACCGCACAGATACGCAGTATTTT.

This CDR3 reads CASSILYEQYF. CDR3 sequence (DNA): TGTGCCAGCAGTATACTCTACGAGCAGTACTTC. The chain couples TRBV2 to TRBJ2-7; D uncertain. In germline, CDR1 is SNHLY, CDR2 FYNNEI. CDR3 length: 11 amino acids. V was clipped by 5 bases and J by 3 bases, with 5 bases between them.

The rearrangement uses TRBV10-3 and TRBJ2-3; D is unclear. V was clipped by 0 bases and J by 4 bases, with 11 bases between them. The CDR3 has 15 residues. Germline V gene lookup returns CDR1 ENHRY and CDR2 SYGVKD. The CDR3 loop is CAISESSKGADTQYF. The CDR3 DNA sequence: TGTGCCATCAGTGAGTCTTCGAAGGGTGCAGATACGCAGTATTTT.

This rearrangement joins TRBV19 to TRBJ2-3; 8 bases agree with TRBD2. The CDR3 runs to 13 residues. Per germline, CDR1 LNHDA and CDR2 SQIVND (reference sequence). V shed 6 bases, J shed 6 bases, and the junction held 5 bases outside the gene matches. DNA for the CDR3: TGTGCCAGTAGCAGAGCGGGAGCCGATACGCAGTATTTT. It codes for CASSRAGADTQYF.

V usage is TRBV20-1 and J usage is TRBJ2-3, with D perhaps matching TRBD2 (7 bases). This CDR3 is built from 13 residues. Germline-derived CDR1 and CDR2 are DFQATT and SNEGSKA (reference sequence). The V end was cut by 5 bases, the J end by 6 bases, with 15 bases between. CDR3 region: CSALAGATDTQYF. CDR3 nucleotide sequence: TGCAGTGCTCTGGCGGGGGCAACGGATACGCAGTATTTT.

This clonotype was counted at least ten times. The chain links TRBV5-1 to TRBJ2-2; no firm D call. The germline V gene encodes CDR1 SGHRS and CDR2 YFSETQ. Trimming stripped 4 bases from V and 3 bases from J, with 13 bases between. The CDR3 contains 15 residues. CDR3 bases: TGCGCCAGCAGCGCAAGGGATGGGCACACCGGGGAGCTGTTTTTT. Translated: CASSARDGHTGELFF.

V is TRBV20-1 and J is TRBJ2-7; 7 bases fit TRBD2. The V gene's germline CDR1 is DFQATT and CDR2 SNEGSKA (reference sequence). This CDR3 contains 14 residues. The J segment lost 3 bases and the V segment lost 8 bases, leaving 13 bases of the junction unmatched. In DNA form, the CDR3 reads TGCAGTACCGCCGACCTTTCTAGCGGCTACGAGCAGTACTTC. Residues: CSTADLSSGYEQYF.

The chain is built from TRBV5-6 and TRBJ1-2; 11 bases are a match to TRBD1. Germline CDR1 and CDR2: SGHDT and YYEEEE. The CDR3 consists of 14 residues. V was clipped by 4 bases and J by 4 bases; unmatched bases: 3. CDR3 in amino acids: CASSRTGGVYGYTF. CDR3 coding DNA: TGTGCCAGCAGCCGGACAGGGGGCGTCTATGGCTACACCTTC.

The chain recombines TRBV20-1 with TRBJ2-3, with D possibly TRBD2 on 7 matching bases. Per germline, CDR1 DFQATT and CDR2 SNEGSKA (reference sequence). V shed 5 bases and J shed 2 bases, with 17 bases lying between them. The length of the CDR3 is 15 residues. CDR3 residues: CSASPGGRNTDTQYF. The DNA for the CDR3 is TGCAGTGCTTCCCCCGGGGGGCGGAACACAGATACGCAGTATTTT.

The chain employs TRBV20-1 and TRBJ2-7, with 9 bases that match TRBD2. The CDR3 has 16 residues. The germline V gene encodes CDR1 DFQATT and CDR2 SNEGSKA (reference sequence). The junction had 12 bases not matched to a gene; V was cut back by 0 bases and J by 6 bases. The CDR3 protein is CSARDGTGTSNSEQYF. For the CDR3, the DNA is TGCAGTGCTAGAGATGGAACCGGGACTAGCAACAGCGAGCAGTACTTC.

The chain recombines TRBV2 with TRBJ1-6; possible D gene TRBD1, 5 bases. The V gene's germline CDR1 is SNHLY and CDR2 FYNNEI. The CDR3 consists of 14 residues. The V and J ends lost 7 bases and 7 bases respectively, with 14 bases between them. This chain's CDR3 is CASKGRLENSPLHF. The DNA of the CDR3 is TGTGCCAGCAAGGGGCGGCTCGAGAATTCACCCCTCCACTTT. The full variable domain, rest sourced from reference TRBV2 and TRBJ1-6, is EPEVTQTPSHQVTQMGQEVILRCVPISNHLYFYWYRQILGQKVEFLVSFYNNEISEKSEIFDDQFSVERPDGSNFTLKIRSTKLEDSAMYFCASKGRLENSPLHFGNGTRLTVT.

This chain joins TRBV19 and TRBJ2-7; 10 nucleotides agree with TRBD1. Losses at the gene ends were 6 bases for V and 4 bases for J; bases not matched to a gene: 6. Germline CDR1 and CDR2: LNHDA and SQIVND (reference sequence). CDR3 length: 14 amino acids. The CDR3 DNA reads TGTGCCAGTAGACAACCGGGACAGGGGTACGAGCAGTACTTC. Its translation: CASRQPGQGYEQYF.

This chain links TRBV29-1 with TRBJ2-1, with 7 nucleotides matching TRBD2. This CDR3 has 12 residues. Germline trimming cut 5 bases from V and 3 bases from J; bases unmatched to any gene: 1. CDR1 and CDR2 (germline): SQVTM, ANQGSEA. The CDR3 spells CSVSGNYNEQFF. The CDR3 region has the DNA TGCAGCGTTAGCGGGAACTACAATGAGCAGTTCTTC.

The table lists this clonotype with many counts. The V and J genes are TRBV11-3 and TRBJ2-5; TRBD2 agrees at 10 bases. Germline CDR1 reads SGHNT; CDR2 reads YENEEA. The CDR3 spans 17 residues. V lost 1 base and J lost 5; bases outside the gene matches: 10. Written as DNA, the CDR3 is TGTGCCAGCAGCTTAGTTTCAGCGGGAGGGCCTAAGGAGACCCAGTACTTC. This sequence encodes CASSLVSAGGPKETQYF.

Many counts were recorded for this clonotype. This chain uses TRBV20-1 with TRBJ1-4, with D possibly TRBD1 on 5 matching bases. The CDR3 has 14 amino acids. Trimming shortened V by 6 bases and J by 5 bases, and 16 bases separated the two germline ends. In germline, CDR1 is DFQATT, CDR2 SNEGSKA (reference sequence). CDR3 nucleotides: TGCAGTGCGAATGATCAGGGCAAGAATGAAAAACTGTTTTTT. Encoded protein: CSANDQGKNEKLFF.

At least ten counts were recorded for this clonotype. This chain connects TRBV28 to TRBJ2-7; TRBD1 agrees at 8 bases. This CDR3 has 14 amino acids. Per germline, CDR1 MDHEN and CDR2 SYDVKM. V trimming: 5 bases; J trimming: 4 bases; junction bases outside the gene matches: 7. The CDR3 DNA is TGTGCCAGCAGTCTCCGGGACAGGCAGTACGAGCAGTACTTC. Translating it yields CASSLRDRQYEQYF. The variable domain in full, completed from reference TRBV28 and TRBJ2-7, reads DVKVTQSSRYLVKRTGEKVFLECVQDMDHENMFWYRQDPGLGLRLIYFSYDVKMKEKGDIPEGYSVSREKKERFSLILESASTNQTSMYLCASSLRDRQYEQYFGPGTRLTVT.

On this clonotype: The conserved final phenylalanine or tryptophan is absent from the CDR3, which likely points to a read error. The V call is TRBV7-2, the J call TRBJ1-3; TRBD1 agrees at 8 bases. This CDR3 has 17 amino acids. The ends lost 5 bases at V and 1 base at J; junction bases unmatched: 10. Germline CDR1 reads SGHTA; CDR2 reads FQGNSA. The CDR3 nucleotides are TGTGCCAGCAGCCCGAGACAGGGGACGGAATCTGGAAACACCATATATTCT. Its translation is CASSPRQGTESGNTIYS.

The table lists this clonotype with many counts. The CDR3 nucleotides read TGTGCCAGCAGCTGGAGAGATACGCAGTATTTT. This codes for CASSWRDTQYF. This chain links TRBV5-8 with TRBJ2-3; D ambiguous. Germline CDR1 reads SGHTS; CDR2 reads YDEGEE. V gave up 3 bases and J gave up 5 bases, with 4 bases separating them. CDR3 size: 11 residues.

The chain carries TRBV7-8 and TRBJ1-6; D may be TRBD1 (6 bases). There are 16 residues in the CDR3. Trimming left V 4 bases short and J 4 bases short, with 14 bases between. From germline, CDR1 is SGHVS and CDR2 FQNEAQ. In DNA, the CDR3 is TGTGCCAGCAGCTCCTCGGGGGCGAGATATAATTCACCCCTCCACTTT. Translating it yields CASSSSGARYNSPLHF. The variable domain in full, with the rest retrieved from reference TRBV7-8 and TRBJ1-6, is GAGVSQSPRYKVAKRGQDVALRCDPISGHVSLFWYQQALGQGPEFLTYFQNEAQLDKSGLPSDRFFAERPEGSVSTLKIQRTQQEDSAVYLCASSSSGARYNSPLHFGNGTRLTVT.

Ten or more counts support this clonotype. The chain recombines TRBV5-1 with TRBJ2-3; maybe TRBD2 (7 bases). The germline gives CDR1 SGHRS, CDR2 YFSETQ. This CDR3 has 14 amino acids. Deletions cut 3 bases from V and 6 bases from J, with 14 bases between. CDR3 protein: CASSYGGPGDTQYF. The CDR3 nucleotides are TGCGCCAGCAGCTACGGGGGGCCGGGTGATACGCAGTATTTT.

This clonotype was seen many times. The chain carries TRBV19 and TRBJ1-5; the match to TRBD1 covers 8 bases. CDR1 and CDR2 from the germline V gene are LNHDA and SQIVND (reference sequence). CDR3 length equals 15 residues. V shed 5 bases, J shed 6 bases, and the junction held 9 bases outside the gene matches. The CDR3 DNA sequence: TGTGCCAGTAGTCTAGGTCGACAGGGGTTTCAGCCCCAGCATTTT. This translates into CASSLGRQGFQPQHF.

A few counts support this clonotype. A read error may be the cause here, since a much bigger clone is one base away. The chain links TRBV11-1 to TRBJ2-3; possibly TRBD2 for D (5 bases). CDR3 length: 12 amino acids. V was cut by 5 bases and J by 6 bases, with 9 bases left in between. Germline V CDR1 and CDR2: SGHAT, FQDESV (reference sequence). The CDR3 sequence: CASSPTGDTQYF. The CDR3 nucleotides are TGTGCCAGCAGCCCTACGGGGGATACGCAGTATTTT.

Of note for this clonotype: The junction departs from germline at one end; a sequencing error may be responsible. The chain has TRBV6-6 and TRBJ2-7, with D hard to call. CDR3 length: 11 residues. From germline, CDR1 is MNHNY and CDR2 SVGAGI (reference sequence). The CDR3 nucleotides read TGTGCCAGCAGTTCACTAAACGCGCAGTGCTTC. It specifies CASSSLNAQCF.

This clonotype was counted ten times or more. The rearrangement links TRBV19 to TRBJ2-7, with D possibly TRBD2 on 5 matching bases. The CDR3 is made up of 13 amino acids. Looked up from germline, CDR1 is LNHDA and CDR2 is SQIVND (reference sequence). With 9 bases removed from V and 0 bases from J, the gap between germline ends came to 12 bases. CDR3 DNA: TGTGCCAGACTAGTTCCCCTCTCCTACGAGCAGTACTTC. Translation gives CARLVPLSYEQYF.